This T cell receptor (beta chain) was documented in a study of regulatory T cells in long-lasting Graves disease. Broader study findings: TCR diversity was lower in persistent than newly diagnosed Graves' disease.

Germline CDR1 reads KGHSH; CDR2 reads LQKENI. The V segment lost 1 base and the J segment 0 bases; nucleotides outside the gene matches: 1. CDR3 length: 16 amino acids. CDR3 regions were amplified by Arm-PCR using iRepertoire HTBI primers to build TCR beta libraries. TCRdb independently ran MiXCR on the multiplex PCR reads; one entry per CDR3 protein. The repertoire includes 360,000 or so distinct CDR3 sequences, about 10% of them detected once, and 15% to 20% sits in the top ten. The time point denotes: newly diagnosed GD, antithyroid drugs for less than 3 months. Preparation of the TCR library used RNA extracted from PBMCs. EDTA tubes received nine milliliters of collected peripheral blood. This clonotype was observed at least ten times. Its specificity is not known. These data were also filed under a second study, of T cells in Graves' hyperthyroidism and ophthalmopathy. That source notes: Appearing also in blood were most of the thyroid clonotypes expanded above 0.001.

The chain carries TRBV18 and TRBJ2-1; TRBD2 matches 9 bases. The TCR sequence derives from a woman between 18 and 29 years old with Graves disease. Sequencing was performed on peripheral blood mononuclear cells (PBMCs), taken at new diagnosis, from a patient treated with antithyroid drugs. The CDR3 loop is CASSPRTSASYNEQFF. As DNA, the CDR3 is TGTGCCAGCTCACCACGGACTAGCGCCTCCTACAATGAGCAGTTCTTC. The entire variable domain, with the rest obtained from reference TRBV18 and TRBJ2-1, is as follows: NAGVMQNPRHLVRRRGQEARLRCSPMKGHSHVYWYRQLPEEGLKFMVYLQKENIIDESGMPKERFSAEFPKEGPSILRIQQVVRGDSAAYFCASSPRTSASYNEQFFGPGTRLTVL.